A single sample is the source of the 25 T cell receptor beta chains below, sequenced in a study of cytomegalovirus exposure and HLA in healthy donors. The PCR was carried out with 60 Vbeta primers and 13 Jbeta primers. Generated by immunoSEQ multiplex PCR, the TCRdb table keeps only in-frame clones and is missing some. The table records some 150,000 clones, approximately 63% of them present only once. The sequenced sample was PBMCs. The receptors stem from an older woman in good health and CMV-seropositive.

The rearrangement joins TRBV9 to TRBJ2-1, with 8 bases identical to TRBD2. This CDR3 region has 14 residues. V lost 4 bases to trimming and J lost 8 bases; unmatched junction nucleotides: 8. The germline V gene encodes CDR1 SGDLS and CDR2 YYNGEE. CDR3 bases: TGTGCCAGCAGCCGGGGGGGGGTGATCGATGAGCAGTTCTTC. This translates into CASSRGGVIDEQFF.

V gene TRBV28 combines with J gene TRBJ2-3, with 10 bases fitting TRBD1. The length of the CDR3 is 17 residues. J was trimmed by 3 bases and V by 3 bases; bases with no gene match: 9. CDR1 MDHEN and CDR2 SYDVKM come from the germline V gene. The CDR3 sequence: CASSFRGTGESTDTQYF. The CDR3 coding sequence is TGTGCCAGCAGTTTCCGCGGGACAGGGGAGAGTACAGATACGCAGTATTTT.

V is TRBV5-1 and J is TRBJ2-3; 7 nucleotides match TRBD2. The CDR3 has 17 amino acids. Trimming removed 0 bases from V and 4 bases from J; junction bases left unmatched: 11. CDR1 is SGHRS, CDR2 YFSETQ, per germline. The CDR3, as DNA: TGCGCCAGCAGCTTGGAAGGCCTCGGCCGGGGGGCAGATACGCAGTATTTT. It yields the protein CASSLEGLGRGADTQYF. Using reference TRBV5-1 and TRBJ2-3 for the parts outside the CDR3, the full variable domain is KAGVTQTPRYLIKTRGQQVTLSCSPISGHRSVSWYQQTPGQGLQFLFEYFSETQRNKGNFPGRFSGRQFSNSRSEMNVSTLELGDSALYLCASSLEGLGRGADTQYFGPGTRLTVL.

V gene TRBV28 combines with J gene TRBJ2-1, with 13 bases that match TRBD2. Unmatched junction bases numbered 0, after V lost 3 bases and J lost 4 bases. CDR1 is MDHEN and CDR2 is SYDVKM in the germline V gene. This CDR3 comprises 15 residues. The CDR3 DNA sequence: TGTGCCAGCAGTTTGACTAGCGGGAGGTACAATGAGCAGTTCTTC. As protein: CASSLTSGRYNEQFF.

The CDR3 coding sequence is TGTGCCAGCAGCCAGTTACAGGGGAATTACGAGCAGTACTTC. Translated, it gives CASSQLQGNYEQYF. J is TRBJ2-7 and V is TRBV14, with TRBD1 matching 7 bases. This CDR3 has 14 amino acids. In germline, CDR1 is SGHDN, CDR2 FVKESK. V trimming: 3 bases; J trimming: 4 bases; junction bases outside the gene matches: 6. The full variable domain, completed using reference TRBV14 and TRBJ2-7, is EAGVTQFPSHSVIEKGQTVTLRCDPISGHDNLYWYRRVMGKEIKFLLHFVKESKQDESGMPNNRFLAERTGGTYSTLKVQPAELEDSGVYFCASSQLQGNYEQYFGPGTRLTVT.

This chain joins TRBV15 and TRBJ1-1; TRBD1 agrees at 8 bases. The CDR3 is 15 residues long. Looked up from germline, CDR1 is LNHNV and CDR2 is YYDKDF (reference sequence). Unmatched junction bases numbered 10, after V lost 5 bases and J lost 5 bases. CDR3 bases: TGTGCCACCAGCTCTACAGGGGGGAGGGGGACTGAAGCTTTCTTT. Translated: CATSSTGGRGTEAFF. Full variable domain (remainder filled in from reference TRBV15 and TRBJ1-1): DAMVIQNPRYQVTQFGKPVTLSCSQTLNHNVMYWYQQKSSQAPKLLFHYYDKDFNNEADTPDNFQSRRPNTSFCFLDIRSPGLGDTAMYLCATSSTGGRGTEAFFGQGTRLTVV.

This rearrangement joins TRBV5-1 to TRBJ2-5; TRBD2 matches at 7 bases. Germline CDR1 is SGHRS and CDR2 is YFSETQ. This CDR3 is 16 amino acids long. J was trimmed by 2 bases and V by 5 bases; bases with no gene match: 12. This CDR3 reads CASRKGTLADQETQYF. In DNA, the CDR3 is TGCGCCAGCAGGAAGGGAACGCTAGCGGATCAAGAGACCCAGTACTTC.

The genes are TRBV6-4 and TRBJ2-3; D remains ambiguous. This CDR3 comprises 14 residues. In germline, CDR1 is MRHNA, CDR2 SNTAGT. Deletions cut 6 bases from V and 2 bases from J, with 12 bases between. The DNA for the CDR3 is TGTGCCAGCAGCCTCGGTCTCTTCACAGATACGCAGTATTTT. Amino acids: CASSLGLFTDTQYF.

The chain recombines TRBV14 with TRBJ2-3, with 8 bases that match TRBD2. Losses at the gene ends were 0 bases for V and 2 bases for J; bases not matched to a gene: 10. Germline V gene lookup returns CDR1 SGHDN and CDR2 FVKESK. The CDR3 has 18 amino acids. In DNA form, the CDR3 reads TGTGCCAGCAGCCAAGATCCCCAGCGGGGGCTGAACACAGATACGCAGTATTTT. Amino acids: CASSQDPQRGLNTDTQYF.

This clone was detected a few times. The gene calls are TRBV19 and TRBJ1-1, with D possibly TRBD1 on 6 matching bases. Trimming left V 3 bases short and J 5 bases short, with 19 bases between. This CDR3 is built from 16 residues. The germline CDR1 and CDR2 sequences are LNHDA and SQIVND (reference sequence). The CDR3 nucleotides read TGTGCCAGTAGTATGCGAGGGAGGGGGGCATTAACTGAAGCTTTCTTT. It yields the protein CASSMRGRGALTEAFF. Together with reference TRBV19 and TRBJ1-1, the CDR3 gives the full variable domain: DGGITQSPKYLFRKEGQNVTLSCEQNLNHDAMYWYRQDPGQGLRLIYYSQIVNDFQKGDIAEGYSVSREKKESFPLTVTSAQKNPTAFYLCASSMRGRGALTEAFFGQGTRLTVV.

This clone was picked up a small number of times. V usage is TRBV19 and J usage is TRBJ1-5; perhaps TRBD1 as D (5 bases). Germline values: CDR1 LNHDA, CDR2 SQIVND (reference sequence). The CDR3 has 14 residues. V was clipped by 10 bases and J by 3 bases, with 16 bases between them. The CDR3 nucleotides read TGTGCCACCTCGGGGGGTGGGTACAATCAGCCCCAGCATTTT. Protein sequence: CATSGGGYNQPQHF.

V and J are TRBV28 and TRBJ2-7; D ambiguous. Per germline, CDR1 MDHEN and CDR2 SYDVKM. The CDR3 is 12 residues long. Trimming removed 6 bases from V and 3 bases from J, with 9 bases in between. CDR3: CASSDQVYEQYF. CDR3 bases: TGTGCCAGCAGCGATCAGGTCTACGAGCAGTACTTC. The entire variable domain, with the rest obtained from reference TRBV28 and TRBJ2-7, is as follows: DVKVTQSSRYLVKRTGEKVFLECVQDMDHENMFWYRQDPGLGLRLIYFSYDVKMKEKGDIPEGYSVSREKKERFSLILESASTNQTSMYLCASSDQVYEQYFGPGTRLTVT.

The chain recombines TRBV28 with TRBJ2-7, with unresolved D. The CDR3 has 13 amino acids. Trimming took off 6 bases at V and 0 bases at J, with 9 bases between the two ends. The germline V gene encodes CDR1 MDHEN and CDR2 SYDVKM. The CDR3 here is CASRLYDSYEQYF. The CDR3 DNA sequence: TGTGCCAGCAGGCTATACGACTCCTACGAGCAGTACTTC. The full variable domain, its missing parts supplied by reference TRBV28 and TRBJ2-7, is DVKVTQSSRYLVKRTGEKVFLECVQDMDHENMFWYRQDPGLGLRLIYFSYDVKMKEKGDIPEGYSVSREKKERFSLILESASTNQTSMYLCASRLYDSYEQYFGPGTRLTVT.

This chain connects TRBV19 to TRBJ2-3; 7 positions agree with TRBD1. CDR1 is LNHDA and CDR2 is SQIVND in the germline V gene (reference sequence). The CDR3 runs to 14 residues. Unmatched junction bases numbered 6, after V lost 5 bases and J lost 4 bases. The CDR3 region has the DNA TGTGCCAGTAGTCCGACAGGGATCCCAGATACGCAGTATTTT. It is translated as CASSPTGIPDTQYF.

In the case of this clone: Different DNA sequences within this sample yield the same CDR3. The CDR3 reads CSVGEGYEQYF. The CDR3 DNA reads as TGCAGCGTTGGGGAGGGTTACGAGCAGTACTTC. The chain links TRBV29-1 to TRBJ2-7; TRBD2 aligns across 7 bases. J lost 4 bases, V lost 4 bases, and 1 base had no gene match. This CDR3 is 11 amino acids long. In germline, CDR1 is SQVTM, CDR2 ANQGSEA.

CDR3 DNA: TGTGCCAGCAGCCCTCGACTAGCGGGAGTCGATGAGCAGTTCTTC. It specifies CASSPRLAGVDEQFF. The chain recombines TRBV7-3 with TRBJ2-1, with TRBD2 matching over 12 bases. After removal of 5 bases from V and 8 bases from J, the junction contained 7 bases not matched to a gene. The CDR3 contains 15 residues. Germline V gene data show CDR1 as SGHTA and CDR2 as FQGTGA.

The chain carries TRBV6-4 and TRBJ2-5; 10 nucleotides match TRBD2. The V and J ends lost 3 bases and 5 bases, in that order; junction bases with no gene match: 3. Looked up from germline, CDR1 is MRHNA and CDR2 is SNTAGT. The CDR3 runs 14 residues. The CDR3 protein is CASSETSGDETQYF. CDR3 nucleotide sequence: TGTGCCAGCAGTGAAACTAGCGGGGACGAGACCCAGTACTTC.

This clone has only a few counts. V usage is TRBV15 and J usage is TRBJ1-2; 8 bases align to TRBD1. The length of the CDR3 is 12 residues. Germline V gene sequence: CDR1 LNHNV, CDR2 YYDKDF (reference sequence). V gave up 9 bases and J gave up 1 base; unmatched junction bases: 1. Written as DNA, the CDR3 is TGTGCCACAGGACAGGGTAACTATGGCTACACCTTC. It translates to CATGQGNYGYTF. The complete variable domain, with remaining parts taken from reference TRBV15 and TRBJ1-2, reads DAMVIQNPRYQVTQFGKPVTLSCSQTLNHNVMYWYQQKSSQAPKLLFHYYDKDFNNEADTPDNFQSRRPNTSFCFLDIRSPGLGDTAMYLCATGQGNYGYTFGSGTRLTVV.

The genes are TRBV6-5 and TRBJ1-3, with D possibly being TRBD1 (5 bases). This CDR3 contains 14 residues. Trimming removed 5 bases at V and 3 bases at J, with 11 bases between. Germline assignment: CDR1 MNHEY and CDR2 SVGAGI. This CDR3 reads CASSTGGVGNTIYF. CDR3 nucleotide sequence: TGTGCCAGCAGTACGGGGGGAGTTGGAAACACCATATATTTT.

The chain employs TRBV4-1 and TRBJ2-7, with D possibly TRBD2 on 5 matching bases. CDR1 is MGHRA and CDR2 is YSYEKL in the germline V gene. This CDR3 comprises 14 residues. V lost 1 base and J 6 bases, leaving 13 bases between the germline ends. In DNA form, the CDR3 reads TGCGCCAGCAGCCAAGGCGGGCAGAATTTCGAGCAGTACTTC. Its protein is CASSQGGQNFEQYF.

This chain connects TRBV5-1 to TRBJ1-4, with D perhaps TRBD1 (6 bases). Trimming cost V 0 bases and J 0 bases, with 9 bases left between them. Per germline, CDR1 SGHRS and CDR2 YFSETQ. CDR3 size: 16 residues. CDR3 amino acids: CASSLAEGATNEKLFF. For the CDR3, the DNA is TGCGCCAGCAGCTTGGCAGAGGGGGCAACTAATGAAAAACTGTTTTTT.

CDR3 amino acids: CASSFGTGVNQPQHF. The CDR3 bases are TGTGCCAGCAGCTTCGGGACAGGGGTAAATCAGCCCCAGCATTTT. The chain employs TRBV7-9 and TRBJ1-5, with 10 bases that match TRBD1. The CDR3 length is 15 residues. V dropped 3 bases and J dropped 4; count of bases not matched to a gene: 3. In germline, CDR1 is SEHNR, CDR2 FQNEAQ (reference sequence).

V gene TRBV6-6 combines with J gene TRBJ2-3; 8 nucleotides align to TRBD2. The CDR3 is 14 residues long. Germline values: CDR1 MNHNY, CDR2 SVGAGI (reference sequence). V lost 4 bases, J lost 4 bases, and 4 bases stayed unmatched. The CDR3 nucleotides are TGTGCCAGCAGTTCCAGCGGGAGTCCAGATACGCAGTATTTT. Protein product: CASSSSGSPDTQYF.

The chain is built from TRBV27 and TRBJ2-5; possible D gene TRBD1, 6 bases. Looked up from germline, CDR1 is MNHEY and CDR2 is SMNVEV (reference sequence). This CDR3 is 16 amino acids long. V lost 3 bases to trimming and J lost 3 bases, with 17 bases between them. CDR3 DNA: TGTGCCAGCAGTTTCCGCATCCCCAACAGGGAAGAGACCCAGTACTTC. Amino acid sequence: CASSFRIPNREETQYF.

This rearrangement joins TRBV19 to TRBJ2-2; no clear D gene. The CDR3 covers 14 residues. CDR1 and CDR2 from the germline V gene are LNHDA and SQIVND (reference sequence). V was cut by 6 bases and J by 7 bases, with 15 bases left in between. The CDR3 spells CASRLIKSGGELFF. CDR3 in DNA: TGTGCCAGTAGGTTGATCAAATCGGGCGGGGAGCTGTTTTTT. Using reference TRBV19 and TRBJ2-2 for the parts outside the CDR3, the full variable domain is DGGITQSPKYLFRKEGQNVTLSCEQNLNHDAMYWYRQDPGQGLRLIYYSQIVNDFQKGDIAEGYSVSREKKESFPLTVTSAQKNPTAFYLCASRLIKSGGELFFGEGSRLTVL.